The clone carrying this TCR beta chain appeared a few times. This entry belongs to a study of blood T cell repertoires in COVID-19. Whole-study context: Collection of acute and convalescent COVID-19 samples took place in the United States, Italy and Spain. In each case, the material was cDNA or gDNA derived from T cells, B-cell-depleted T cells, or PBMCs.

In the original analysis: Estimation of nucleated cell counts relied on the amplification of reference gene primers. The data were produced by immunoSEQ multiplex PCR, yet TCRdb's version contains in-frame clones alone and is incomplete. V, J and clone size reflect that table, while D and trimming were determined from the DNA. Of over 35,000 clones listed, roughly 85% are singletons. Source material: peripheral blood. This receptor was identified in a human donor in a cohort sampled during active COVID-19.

The CDR3 is CASSVQGATNEKLFF. CDR3 bases: TGTGCCAGCAGCGTACAGGGGGCTACTAATGAAAAACTGTTTTTT. The rearrangement joins TRBV9 to TRBJ1-4, with 8 positions matching TRBD1. The CDR3 runs to 15 residues. Trimming took 1 base from V and 2 from J; bases not matched to a gene: 1. From germline, CDR1 is SGDLS and CDR2 YYNGEE. The full variable domain, with the rest looked up from reference TRBV9 and TRBJ1-4, is DSGVTQTPKHLITATGQRVTLRCSPRSGDLSVYWYQQSLDQGLQFLIQYYNGEERAKGNILERFSAQQFPDLHSELNLSSLELGDSALYFCASSVQGATNEKLFFGSGTQLSVL.